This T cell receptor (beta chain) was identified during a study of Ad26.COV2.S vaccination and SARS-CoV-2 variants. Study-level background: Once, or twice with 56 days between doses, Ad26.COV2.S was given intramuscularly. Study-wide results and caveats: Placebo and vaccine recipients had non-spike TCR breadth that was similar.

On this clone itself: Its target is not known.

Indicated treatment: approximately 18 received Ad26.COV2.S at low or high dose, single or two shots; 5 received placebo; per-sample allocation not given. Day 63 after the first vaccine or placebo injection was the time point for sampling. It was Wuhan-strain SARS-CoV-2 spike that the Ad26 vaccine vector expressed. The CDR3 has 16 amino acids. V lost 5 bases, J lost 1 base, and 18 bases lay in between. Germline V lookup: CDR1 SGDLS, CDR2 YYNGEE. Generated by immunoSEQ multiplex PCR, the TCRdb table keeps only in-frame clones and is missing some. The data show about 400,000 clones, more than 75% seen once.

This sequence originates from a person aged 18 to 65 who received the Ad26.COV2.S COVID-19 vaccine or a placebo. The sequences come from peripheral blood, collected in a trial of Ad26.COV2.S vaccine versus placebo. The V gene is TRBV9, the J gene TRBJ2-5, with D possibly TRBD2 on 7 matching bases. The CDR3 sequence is CASSASGGASQETQYF. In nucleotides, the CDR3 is TGTGCCAGCAGTGCGTCTGGGGGGGCCTCCCAAGAGACCCAGTACTTC.